The source of this TCR beta chain is a study of shared clonotypes between healthy human individuals. On the study more broadly: CD4 naive and CD4 memory each took three plates per donor, while CD8 naive took two and CD8 memory one.

V trimming: 4 bases; J trimming: 8 bases; junction bases outside the gene matches: 15. CDR1 and CDR2 (germline): SGHTA, FQGNSA. The CDR3 contains 17 residues. The DNA input per sorted-subset replicate PCR was roughly 0.2 ug, corresponding to roughly 30,000 T cell genomes. This table comes from immunoSEQ multiplex PCR, and its TCRdb copy is limited to in-frame clones, with some not included. The table has about 1 million clones, more than 65% seen once. The specimen was memory CD4+ T cells sorted from blood. Subset here: CD45RA-negative fraction. The receptor was derived from a man aged 18 to 29 in good health. This chain connects TRBV7-2 to TRBJ2-1, with TRBD2 identical over 9 bases. The CDR3 bases are TGTGCCAGCAGCTGGCGAAAGTTCCTAGCGGGAATAGATGAGCAGTTCTTC. Residues: CASSWRKFLAGIDEQFF.